The source of this TCR beta chain is a study of cytotoxic CD8 clonotypes in ibrutinib-treated CLL. Produced via immunoSEQ multiplex PCR; TCRdb's table is partial and in-frame only. The table has 150,000 or so clones, roughly three quarters seen once. The V gene lost 2 bases and the J gene lost 0 bases, with 11 bases spanning the gap. Per germline, CDR1 SGHDT and CDR2 YYEEEE. The CDR3 consists of 15 residues. With cryopreserved PBMCs as the source, about 2.2 micrograms of genomic DNA went to TCR beta libraries. Comment on this clone: Its antigen is not known.

Overall study findings and caveats: Baseline clonality exceeded age-matched healthy donors and tracked circulating CD8+ T-cell counts.

The sample was PBMCs, taken after 12 months of ibrutinib treatment. V gene TRBV5-6 combines with J gene TRBJ1-2; D is unclear. The sequence came from a human donor with chronic lymphocytic leukemia. CDR3 in DNA: TGTGCCAGCAGCTTAGGCAGCCTTACTAACTATGGCTACACCTTC. Translating gives CASSLGSLTNYGYTF.